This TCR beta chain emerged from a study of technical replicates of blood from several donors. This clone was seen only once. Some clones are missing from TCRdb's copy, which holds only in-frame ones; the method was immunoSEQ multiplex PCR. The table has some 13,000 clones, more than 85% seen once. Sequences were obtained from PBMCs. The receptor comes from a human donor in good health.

The CDR3 DNA is TGTGCCAGCAGCGCATTCAAGGGGGCGGAGCAGTACTTC. The encoded protein is CASSAFKGAEQYF. This sequence joins TRBV7-9 and TRBJ2-7, with 7 bases aligning to TRBD1. From germline, CDR1 is SEHNR and CDR2 FQNEAQ (reference sequence). This CDR3 contains 13 residues. The V and J ends lost 5 bases and 7 bases, in that order; junction bases with no gene match: 8.